This T cell receptor beta chain was observed in a study of cytomegalovirus exposure and HLA in healthy donors. Whole-study results and caveats: When presence/absence was analysed, sequencing depth was taken to be roughly uniform across donors. Researchers reportedly found TCR beta sequences accurately predicted most subjects' HLA-A and HLA-B alleles. A few CMV-associated chains were confirmed in vitro to be specific for CMV antigens.

V lost 4 bases and J lost 4, with 16 bases in between. The CDR3 is 15 amino acids. Germline values: CDR1 SEHNR, CDR2 FQNEAQ (reference sequence). Worth noting for this clone: What it recognizes is unknown.

13 Jbeta primers and 60 Vbeta primers were used for the PCR. Under the authors' procedure: Approximately 80 million unique TCR beta chains, approximately 11 million of them shared, were counted by a later analysis. Repertoires were generated with immunoSEQ multiplex PCR, while TCRdb's copy carries only in-frame clones and drops some. V and J calls and clone size are as listed in that table; D and trimming were resolved from the DNA. The sample lists tens of thousands of clones; roughly 80% were seen once. The specimen sequenced was PBMCs. V is TRBV7-9 and J is TRBJ1-2; D might be TRBD1 (5 bases). The TCR comes from a middle-aged woman in good health and CMV-seropositive. CDR3 bases: TGTGCCAGCAGCTCATTTTCAGGGCACAGCTATGGCTACACCTTC. It is translated as CASSSFSGHSYGYTF.